Reported below is one T cell receptor beta chain. The read ends 3 residues before the CDR3 terminus; that terminus is restored from the germline J gene. The data were produced by immunoSEQ multiplex PCR, yet TCRdb's version contains in-frame clones alone and is incomplete. This table holds tens of thousands of clones. This sample is drawn from a study of T cells in women clearing cervical HPV infection. Overall study context: Donors had HPV16-related CIN3 or worse; 2 had invasive cancer. Case blood was drawn when the lesion was first found; control blood after infection became undetectable. For cases, blood was sampled a median 149 days after lesion detection, interquartile range about 90 to 200 days.

The germline gives CDR1 GTSNPN, CDR2 SVGIG (reference sequence). The CDR3 has 12 amino acids. The V and J ends lost 5 bases and 4 bases respectively, with 11 bases between them. The specimen was blood buffy coat. The receptor was isolated from a woman between 18 and 70 years old with a cervical HPV16 infection that either progressed to CIN3+ or cleared (not recorded which). The chain combines TRBV30 with TRBJ1-2; a possible D gene is TRBD1 (5 bases). This CDR3 is CAWSRTTYGYTF. The CDR3 DNA, read in part, is TGTGCCTGGTCAAGGACAACCTATGGC.